Detailed here is one T cell receptor (beta chain). What it binds is not known. Unique molecular identifiers were built into the TCR beta cDNA libraries. TCRdb redid the calling of the PCR reads with MiXCR, one entry per CDR3 protein. This table has roughly 400,000 distinct CDR3 sequences, about 40% appearing once. There are 15 residues in the CDR3. Germline CDR1 is LGHDT and CDR2 is YNNKEL (reference sequence). V shed 3 bases, J shed 0 bases, and the junction held 3 bases outside the gene matches. This entry comes from a study of post-analysis software for immune sequencing data. General study points: TRBV segments more frequent in patients than in controls numbered roughly 5 and included TRBV5-6, TRBV5-1 and TRBV20-1.

The V gene is TRBV3-1, the J gene TRBJ2-7; 9 nucleotides match TRBD2. Sequencing input: blood. This clonotype was sampled from a girl aged 2 to 10 with multiple sclerosis. The chain's CDR3 is CASSQGLANSYEQYF. The CDR3 nucleotides read TGTGCCAGCAGCCAGGGACTAGCTAACTCCTACGAGCAGTACTTC.